This TCR beta chain was recovered during a study of spatial heterogeneity in lung cancer. This clonotype came up many times. This beta chain is a stray read from a library made for alpha chains; its abundance is not meaningful. Time point specified: blood taken at disease recurrence. The study sequenced unsorted whole RNA from tumor, nontumor lung or frozen PBMC. On each TCR cDNA molecule, a unique molecular identifier was present. TCRdb itself ran the 5' RACE reads through MiXCR, one entry per CDR3 protein. The sample includes around 10,000 distinct CDR3 sequences, about 4% seen only once; the top ten take 18%. Trimming left V 6 bases short and J 3 bases short, with 18 bases between. The CDR3 has 15 residues.

The sequence derives from a female donor with early-stage non-small cell lung cancer. Sequencing was performed on PBMCs, taken at recurrence. The chain recombines TRBV12-3 or TRBV12-4 with TRBJ2-7; weak D call: TRBD1 (6 bases). The CDR3 sequence is CASSPVWTANYEQYF. The CDR3 DNA sequence: TGTGCCAGCAGCCCCGTCTGGACAGCCAACTACGAGCAGTACTTC.